This record concerns one T cell receptor (beta chain) sequence. Its antigen is unknown. The record has no base qualities; no much larger clone is one base away. The data stem from a study of cytomegalovirus exposure and HLA in healthy donors (dated by TCRdb to the late 2010s). Regarding the study in general: An earlier analysis of roughly 500 of the donors reported 276 Gb of sequence data and 95 million to 140 million unique TCR beta sequences obtained from around 170 million T cells. The study combined high-throughput TCR immunosequencing, statistical association of individual TCRs with disease status, and machine learning to predict cytomegalovirus infection status. Donor age, sex, ethnicity and CMV serostatus were collected together with the repertoire data. Approximately 300 gigabases of sequencing data and approximately 92 million unique TCR sequences made up an early release that covered several hundred HLA-typed donors. Across some 400 genotyped donors of the cohort, an average of approximately 220,000 unique TCR beta nucleotide sequences per donor were sequenced, and 15% to 20% of those sequences were non-productive. A later genetic analysis used genome-wide SNP genotypes for about 60% of the roughly 700 donors, treating that subset as a discovery cohort. In a later analysis, previously published TCR beta repertoires from several hundred donors were re-analyzed and high-resolution HLA genotyping was added so that TCR occurrence patterns could be studied. The study aimed to test whether signatures of past pathogen exposure could be identified by cataloging public T cell receptors. A few DR-DQ haplotypes were treated as single units for association and clustering because of strong linkage in the cohort. The number of typed donors differed by locus: roughly 620-640 for A, B, C, DRB1 and DQB1; some 500 for DQA1; about 600 for DPA1; and about 450 for DPB1. Besides the first cohort of under 700 subjects, a separate validation cohort made up of some 110 different subjects was used. The study profiled the T cell repertoires of about 720 subjects by immunosequencing and related them to cytomegalovirus serostatus. In an earlier analysis of several hundred of the donors, high-throughput TCR beta sequencing was used to judge whether each TCR beta V gene segment behaved as functional or pseudogenic. Rather than drawing on any new phenotypic data, the later analysis identified candidate immune exposures from TCR beta sequences and the way those sequences occurred across donors. Class I and class II HLA loci were covered by the typing at four-digit resolution. The genetic ancestry cluster associated with self-reported Caucasian donors included about 81% of the approximately 430 genotyped donors. Every discovery cohort repertoire had been produced on one sequencing platform. On the study overall, not on this receptor specifically: The earlier analysis of about 600 of the donors excluded 15 to 20 rarely observed V segments, including chromosome 9 orphons, because counts were too low. In a later analysis, 15,000 to 20,000 TCR beta sequences were associated with specific HLA alleles at a false discovery rate of 0.05. In a later analysis, most CMV-associated TCR beta chains were found to appear HLA-restricted, with HLA associations seemingly driven largely by CMV exposure. Presence/absence analyses assumed roughly uniform sequencing depth across donors, an assumption that may not hold. When HLA alleles, especially DR and DQ, strongly co-occurred, TCR associations were difficult to assign to individual alleles. Because the 87-base-pair reads could not distinguish some IMGT-functional V segments, including TRBV6-2 and TRBV6-3, those segments were excluded. In a later analysis, HLA-associated TCR beta chains were found to be more clonally expanded and to have lower generation probabilities than equally common non-associated chains. The sequencing pipeline was judged likely to have produced a cluster of highly shared sequence variants as a technical artifact. An earlier analysis of around 600 of the donors showed that most TCR beta V segments appeared in productive rearrangements either about 87% or about 30% of the time, which broadly matched IMGT annotations. Three of the identified cytomegalovirus-associated TCR beta chains were confirmed in vitro to be specific for cytomegalovirus antigens. According to the authors, the approach could potentially be generalized to other disease states and immunological phenotypes. V-gene and J-gene trimming of TCR beta chains was associated with a missense DCLRE1C variant in a later genetic analysis, and the association was replicated in an independent cohort. Correlated functional status among segregating V segments might be attributable to linkage disequilibrium, but an unknown experimental factor could not be ruled out. In a later analysis, TCR association rates were found to vary across HLA loci, with the most associated TCRs seen for DRB1 alleles and the fewest for HLA-C alleles. While some public TCRs were present in many individuals, most TCR sequences turned up only very rarely across donors. Compared with the approximately 720-donor mean, donors in an Asian-associated ancestry cluster had fewer N-insertions in productive TCRs, according to a later genetic analysis. Cytomegalovirus status was reported to be diagnosed by the classifier with high specificity and sensitivity in both the original and validation cohorts. The cohort was sequenced for TCR beta chains only, and without alpha or paired-chain data the features that could be detected were limited. Immune exposure information for the cohort was limited to CMV serostatus. A further reported finding was that TCR beta sequences accurately predicted the HLA-A and HLA-B alleles for most subjects in the first cohort. Several of the top co-occurrence clusters appeared to be linked to parvovirus B19, influenza, CMV and Epstein-Barr virus, according to a later analysis. Because HLA typing was missing for some donors at each locus, association tests included only the typed subset. In the study, approximately 150 TCR beta chains were listed as associated with cytomegalovirus.

The CDR3 numbers 13 residues from cysteine through phenylalanine. Only the CDR3 DNA is retained, 39 bases long and in frame from the first base. From a lookup of the germline V gene, CDR1 and CDR2 are SQVTM and ANQGSEA. Trimming accounts for 5 bases at V and 10 bases at J, while the number of junction bases matched to no gene is 9. In total, roughly 670 healthy bone marrow donors made up the cohort. At the time of sampling, all cohort members were nominally healthy, though unrecorded immune exposures were likely present. The donor tested CMV seropositive and was one of the 289 seropositive cohort members. Every donor gave a peripheral blood sample, and the peripheral blood mononuclear cells from that sample were used for TCR beta sequencing. Genomic DNA extraction from the blood cell samples was performed with the Qiagen DNeasy Blood Extraction Kit. Libraries were prepared through the immunoSEQ multiplex PCR assay. A mixture of 60 forward primers for TCR Vbeta segments and 13 reverse primers for TCR Jbeta segments was used in the multiplex PCR. The CDR3 region of rearranged TCR beta genes was amplified from genomic DNA with a multiplex PCR assay. On the Illumina HiSeq System, the amplified TCR beta libraries were sequenced as 87-base-pair reads. Concerning the study's data processing: In a later analysis, tens of millions of unique TCR beta chains were counted across the roughly 670 repertoires, and about 10 million of these chains were shared by at least two donors. To remove PCR and sequencing errors, raw reads were error-corrected and collapsed into unique sequences using a nearest-neighbor algorithm that merged closely related sequences. V, D and J gene segments were assigned by aligning CDR3 sequences to IMGT reference sequences. For a sequence to be retained, at least a six-nucleotide match to both a V gene segment and a J gene segment was required. Rearrangements were called productive when the CDR3 lacked stop codons and stayed in frame with V and J; all others were non-productive. Following IMGT convention, CDR3 was defined as the stretch from the second conserved V-encoded cysteine to the conserved J-encoded phenylalanine. Sequences without an unambiguous match to a single V gene segment were excluded from the earlier analysis of 500 to 700 of the donors. An earlier analysis of 587 of the donors called V segments functional above 56.7% productive rearrangements and segregating when the between-donor standard deviation exceeded 5%. A statistical classification framework was developed to diagnose cytomegalovirus status using the catalog of TCR beta chain sequences. In a later analysis, V and J genes were assigned by comparing TCR nucleotide sequences against IMGT/GENE-DB human TR gene sequences. The TCRdist pipeline was used in a later analysis to assign CDR3 sequences and most-parsimonious VDJ recombination scenarios. In a later analysis, every TCR beta chain was defined by the combination of its CDR3 amino acid sequence and its V-gene family, and reads without a unique V-gene family were dropped. To address suspected cross-contamination and a sequencing artifact, a later analysis removed roughly 640 highly shared, low-generation-probability nucleotide sequences. In a later analysis, a clonal expansion index for each public chain was calculated from normalized within-repertoire ranks of inferred template counts. Generation probabilities in a later analysis came from a VDJ recombination model fitted to out-of-frame rearrangements, and those results were checked against IGoR. In a later analysis, TCR-TCR, TCR-HLA and TCR-CMV co-occurrence was scored with hypergeometric tests, and a repertoire-size bias correction was applied to TCR pairs. False discovery rates were estimated in a later analysis by permuting HLA or CMV assignments 20 times. In a later analysis, co-occurring TCRs were grouped using DBSCAN, with TCRdist sequence similarity added in when clustering inside HLA-allele-positive subsets. Repertoires with fewer than 30,000 or more than 120,000 public chains were left out of co-occurrence clustering, as were a handful of repertoires with anomalous nucleotide sharing. TCRdb provides this immuneACCESS table in a form limited to in-frame rearrangements. Some clones are lacking; in checked studies, under half of them reflect an unresolved V gene, and why the rest are absent is not known. That table supplies the V and J calls and clone size; D and trimming were determined from the DNA. The sample table shows around 150,000 clones, and less than 80% are seen once. The top ten hold approximately 3.9% of the sample.

The chain uses TRBV29-1 and TRBJ1-1; 11 nucleotides in the junction match TRBD1. Sequenced sample: PBMCs. The clonotype was recovered from a man aged 45 to 65 in good health and CMV-seropositive. The nucleotides are TGCAGCGTTTCCGGGACAGGGGGTATAGGAGCTTTCTTT. It specifies CSVSGTGGIGAFF.